This TCR beta chain was captured by sequencing in a study of cytomegalovirus exposure and HLA in healthy donors. Findings of the study overall: Differences between HLA loci emerged in a later analysis of TCR association rates, with DRB1 most and HLA-C fewest. The study reported that TCR beta sequences accurately predicted HLA-A and HLA-B alleles in most subjects. A few chains tied to CMV proved CMV antigen-specific in vitro.

A remark on this clone: As yet, its antigen is unknown.

A multiplex PCR was run with 60 Vbeta primers and 13 Jbeta primers. In the original workflow: Unique TCR beta chains totaled about 73 million in a later count, with roughly 11 million of them shared. Clones were sequenced by immunoSEQ multiplex PCR, and TCRdb holds only the in-frame ones, with some missing. D and trimming were read from the DNA, whereas the V and J calls and clone size are those reported in that table. This table holds 140,000 to 150,000 clones, more than 9.5% found once. Germline CDR1 is KGHSH and CDR2 is LQKENI. The CDR3 covers 15 residues. V shed 3 bases, J shed 0 bases, and the junction held 4 bases outside the gene matches.

Source material: PBMCs. The chain is built from TRBV18 and TRBJ1-1; 7 bases match TRBD1. The clonotype was recovered from a man aged 45-60 years in good health and CMV-seronegative. The CDR3 DNA sequence: TGTGCCAGCTCACCGCAGGGACAGTTGAACACTGAAGCTTTCTTT. Protein product: CASSPQGQLNTEAFF.